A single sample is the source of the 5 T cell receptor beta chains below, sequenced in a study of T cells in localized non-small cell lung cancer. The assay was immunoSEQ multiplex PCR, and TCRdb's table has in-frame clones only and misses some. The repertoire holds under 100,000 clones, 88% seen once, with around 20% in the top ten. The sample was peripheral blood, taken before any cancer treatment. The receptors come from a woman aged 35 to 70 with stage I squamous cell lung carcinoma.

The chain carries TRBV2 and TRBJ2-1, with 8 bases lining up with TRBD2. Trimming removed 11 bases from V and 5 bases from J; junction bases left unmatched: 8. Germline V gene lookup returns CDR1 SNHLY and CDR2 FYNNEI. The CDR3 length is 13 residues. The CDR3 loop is CAVRLARNNEQFF. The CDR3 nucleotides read TGTGCCGTACGACTAGCGAGAAACAATGAGCAGTTCTTC.

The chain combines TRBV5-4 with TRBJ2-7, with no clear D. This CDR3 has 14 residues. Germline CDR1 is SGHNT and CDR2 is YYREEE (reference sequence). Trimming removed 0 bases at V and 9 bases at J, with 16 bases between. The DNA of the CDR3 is TGTGCCAGCAGCTTGGATAGTACCGTTTCAGGGCAGTACTTC. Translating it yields CASSLDSTVSGQYF.

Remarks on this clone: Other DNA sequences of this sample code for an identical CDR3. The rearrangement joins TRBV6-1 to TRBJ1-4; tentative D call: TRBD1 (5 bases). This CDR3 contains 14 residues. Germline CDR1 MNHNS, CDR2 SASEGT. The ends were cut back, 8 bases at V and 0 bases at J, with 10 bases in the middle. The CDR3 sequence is CASGRQTTNEKLFF. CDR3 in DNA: TGTGCCAGCGGAAGACAGACAACTAATGAAAAACTGTTTTTT.

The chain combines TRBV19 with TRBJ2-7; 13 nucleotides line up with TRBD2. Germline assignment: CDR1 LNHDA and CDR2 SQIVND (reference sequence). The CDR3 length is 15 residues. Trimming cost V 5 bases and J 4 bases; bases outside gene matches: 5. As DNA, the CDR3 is TGTGCCAGTAGTCCAACGGGACTAGCGGGGTACGAGCAGTACTTC. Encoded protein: CASSPTGLAGYEQYF.

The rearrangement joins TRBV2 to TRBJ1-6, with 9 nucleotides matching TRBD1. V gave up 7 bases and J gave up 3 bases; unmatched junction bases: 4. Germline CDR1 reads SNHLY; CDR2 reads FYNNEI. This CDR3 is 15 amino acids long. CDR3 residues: CASIPDRGYNSPLHF. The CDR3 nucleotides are TGTGCCAGCATTCCGGACAGGGGCTATAATTCACCCCTCCACTTT.